This is a list of T cell receptor beta chains from one sample in a study of blood T cell repertoires in COVID-19. TCRdb's table, derived via immunoSEQ multiplex PCR, lists solely in-frame clones and lacks some. The sample comprises more than 150,000 clones, approximately 84% of which are singletons, and 13% to 15% rests with the top ten. The sequenced sample consisted of peripheral blood. Receptor source: a man between 18 and 29 years old with active or convalescent COVID-19. CDR3s include the opening cysteine and the closing phenylalanine or tryptophan. A D gene is named only where the DNA matches it firmly. For some rows the clone size is stated as once, few or many, or as a class when expanded; others skip it.

d_gene: -
v_gene: TRBV28
j_gene: TRBJ1-1
abundance: -
CDR3aa: CASSFGSTEAFF
CDR3nt: TGTGCCAGCAGTTTCGGGTCCACTGAAGCTTTCTTT

d_gene: TRBD1
v_gene: TRBV5-6
j_gene: TRBJ1-4
abundance: -
CDR3aa: CASSRTGGREKLFF
CDR3nt: TGTGCCAGCAGCAGGACAGGGGGTCGTGAAAAACTGTTTTTT

d_gene: TRBD2
v_gene: TRBV2
j_gene: TRBJ2-7
abundance: once
CDR3aa: CASSEAMGGFTYEQYF
CDR3nt: TGTGCCAGCAGTGAAGCCATGGGGGGGTTTACCTACGAGCAGTACTTC

d_gene: -
v_gene: TRBV6-5
j_gene: TRBJ2-1
abundance: -
CDR3aa: CASSPRRGNEQFF
CDR3nt: TGTGCCAGCAGTCCGCGCAGGGGAAATGAGCAGTTCTTC

d_gene: -
v_gene: TRBV12-3/TRBV12-4
j_gene: TRBJ2-3
abundance: -
CDR3aa: CASSPEVDTQYF
CDR3nt: TGTGCCAGCAGCCCTGAGGTAGATACGCAGTATTTT

d_gene: TRBD2
v_gene: TRBV2
j_gene: TRBJ2-5
abundance: once
CDR3aa: CASSIGLADGGQETQYF
CDR3nt: TGTGCCAGCAGTATAGGACTAGCGGATGGAGGGCAAGAGACCCAGTACTTC

d_gene: -
v_gene: TRBV6-6
j_gene: TRBJ1-5
abundance: -
CDR3aa: CASSYQAGNQPQHF
CDR3nt: TGTGCCAGCAGTTACCAAGCAGGAAATCAGCCCCAGCATTTT

d_gene: TRBD1
v_gene: TRBV6-5
j_gene: TRBJ2-7
abundance: -
CDR3aa: CASSRDRHYEQYF
CDR3nt: TGTGCCAGCAGCCGGGACAGGCACTACGAGCAGTACTTC

d_gene: -
v_gene: TRBV19
j_gene: TRBJ1-2
abundance: -
CDR3aa: CATARGGSYGYTF
CDR3nt: TGTGCCACCGCGCGAGGGGGTTCCTATGGCTACACCTTC

d_gene: TRBD1
v_gene: TRBV19
j_gene: TRBJ2-1
abundance: once
CDR3aa: CASRPGQSYNEQFF
CDR3nt: TGTGCCAGTAGACCGGGACAGAGCTACAATGAGCAGTTCTTC

d_gene: TRBD1
v_gene: TRBV6-5
j_gene: TRBJ2-7
abundance: many
CDR3aa: CASSFSGTEHEQYF
CDR3nt: TGTGCCAGCAGTTTCTCCGGGACAGAACACGAGCAGTACTTC

d_gene: -
v_gene: TRBV29-1
j_gene: TRBJ2-3
abundance: -
CDR3aa: CSVESSGYTDTQYF
CDR3nt: TGCAGCGTTGAAAGTTCAGGTTACACAGATACGCAGTATTTT

d_gene: -
v_gene: TRBV7-2
j_gene: TRBJ1-4
abundance: -
CDR3aa: CASSLNQGGKELFF
CDR3nt: TGTGCCAGCAGCCTAAACCAGGGCGGTAAAGAACTGTTTTTT

d_gene: TRBD1
v_gene: TRBV3-1/TRBV3-2
j_gene: TRBJ2-7
abundance: once
CDR3aa: CASSQGQAYEQYF
CDR3nt: TGTGCCAGCAGCCAGGGACAGGCCTACGAGCAGTACTTC

d_gene: TRBD1
v_gene: TRBV5-1
j_gene: TRBJ1-5
abundance: -
CDR3aa: CASSPRGLEPQHF
CDR3nt: TGCGCCAGCAGTCCCAGGGGGTTGGAGCCCCAGCATTTT

d_gene: TRBD2
v_gene: TRBV19
j_gene: TRBJ2-3
abundance: -
CDR3aa: CAASGRRITDTQYF
CDR3nt: TGTGCCGCTAGCGGGAGGAGGATCACAGATACGCAGTATTTT

d_gene: -
v_gene: TRBV21-1
j_gene: TRBJ2-1
abundance: once
CDR3aa: CASSKGPAAWNEQFF
CDR3nt: TGTGCCAGCAGCAAAGGACCAGCGGCGTGGAATGAGCAGTTCTTC

d_gene: TRBD1
v_gene: TRBV6-5
j_gene: TRBJ2-7
abundance: -
CDR3aa: CASRDGTGASYEQYF
CDR3nt: TGTGCCAGCAGGGATGGGACAGGGGCCTCCTACGAGCAGTACTTC

d_gene: -
v_gene: TRBV21-1
j_gene: TRBJ1-6
abundance: once
CDR3aa: CASSGRGTHERGSPLHF
CDR3nt: TGTGCCAGCAGCGGAAGAGGGACTCACGAGCGCGGTTCACCCCTCCACTTT

d_gene: TRBD1
v_gene: TRBV2
j_gene: TRBJ2-5
abundance: -
CDR3aa: CASRLGPTGGYKYF
CDR3nt: TGTGCCAGCAGGCTGGGTCCTACAGGGGGCTACAAATACTTC

d_gene: -
v_gene: TRBV29-1
j_gene: TRBJ2-3
abundance: -
CDR3aa: CSVAATPQGDTQYF
CDR3nt: TGCAGCGTGGCAGCTACCCCCCAGGGGGATACGCAGTATTTT

d_gene: -
v_gene: TRBV30
j_gene: TRBJ2-6
abundance: -
CDR3aa: CAWSRRRESSGANVLTF
CDR3nt: TGTGCCTGGAGTCGCCGCAGGGAATCCTCTGGGGCCAACGTCCTGACTTTC

d_gene: -
v_gene: TRBV7-9
j_gene: TRBJ2-2
abundance: once
CDR3aa: CASSPIGLTTGELFF
CDR3nt: TGTGCCAGCAGCCCTATTGGGCTGACCACCGGGGAGCTGTTTTTT

d_gene: -
v_gene: TRBV6-2/TRBV6-3
j_gene: TRBJ2-1
abundance: -
CDR3aa: CASSSYRKSSYNEQFF
CDR3nt: TGTGCCAGCAGCTCCTACAGGAAGAGCTCCTACAATGAGCAGTTCTTC

d_gene: TRBD1
v_gene: TRBV6-5
j_gene: TRBJ1-1
abundance: once
CDR3aa: CASTLGQANTEAFF
CDR3nt: TGTGCCAGCACCCTGGGACAGGCCAACACTGAAGCTTTCTTT

d_gene: TRBD2
v_gene: TRBV29-1
j_gene: TRBJ2-3
abundance: -
CDR3aa: CSVDLSGRTSTDTQYF
CDR3nt: TGCAGCGTCGACCTTAGCGGGAGGACTAGCACAGATACGCAGTATTTT

d_gene: -
v_gene: TRBV25-1
j_gene: TRBJ2-2
abundance: -
CDR3aa: CASSGLRNTGELFF
CDR3nt: TGTGCCAGCAGTGGATTGCGGAACACCGGGGAGCTGTTTTTT

d_gene: -
v_gene: TRBV5-1
j_gene: TRBJ2-7
abundance: -
CDR3aa: CASSLGGYEQYF
CDR3nt: TGCGCCAGCAGCTTGGGCGGGTACGAGCAGTACTTC

d_gene: -
v_gene: TRBV7-2
j_gene: TRBJ2-7
abundance: -
CDR3aa: CASSLGTYYEQYF
CDR3nt: TGTGCCAGCAGCTTAGGAACTTATTACGAGCAGTACTTC

d_gene: TRBD1
v_gene: TRBV6-1
j_gene: TRBJ2-7
abundance: -
CDR3aa: CASSETGTGEQYF
CDR3nt: TGTGCCAGCAGTGAGACAGGGACCGGCGAGCAGTACTTC

d_gene: TRBD2
v_gene: TRBV7-9
j_gene: TRBJ2-2
abundance: -
CDR3aa: CASSLAGGNTGELFF
CDR3nt: TGTGCCAGCAGCCTAGCGGGAGGGAACACCGGGGAGCTGTTTTTT

d_gene: TRBD2
v_gene: TRBV2
j_gene: TRBJ2-5
abundance: once
CDR3aa: CASGREIGETQYF
CDR3nt: TGTGCCAGCGGGAGGGAGATTGGAGAGACCCAGTACTTC

d_gene: -
v_gene: TRBV9
j_gene: TRBJ2-1
abundance: -
CDR3aa: CASSVSSSRKINEQFF
CDR3nt: TGTGCCAGCAGCGTAAGCTCTAGCCGGAAGATCAATGAGCAGTTCTTC

d_gene: -
v_gene: TRBV19
j_gene: TRBJ2-2
abundance: -
CDR3aa: CASSIGRYTGELFF
CDR3nt: TGTGCCAGTAGTATAGGCAGATACACCGGGGAGCTGTTTTTT

d_gene: TRBD2
v_gene: TRBV30
j_gene: TRBJ2-5
abundance: -
CDR3aa: CAWRTSGRVQETQYF
CDR3nt: TGTGCCTGGCGGACTAGCGGGAGGGTTCAAGAGACCCAGTACTTC

d_gene: TRBD1
v_gene: TRBV7-8
j_gene: TRBJ2-5
abundance: -
CDR3aa: CASSSGTGRQTQYF
CDR3nt: TGTGCCAGCAGTTCGGGGACAGGGAGACAGACCCAGTACTTC

d_gene: -
v_gene: TRBV6-5
j_gene: TRBJ2-1
abundance: -
CDR3aa: CASSYSPGRNNEQFF
CDR3nt: TGTGCCAGCAGTTACTCGCCAGGCCGAAACAATGAGCAGTTCTTC

d_gene: TRBD2
v_gene: TRBV3-1/TRBV3-2
j_gene: TRBJ2-7
abundance: -
CDR3aa: CASSQERGRAGEQYF
CDR3nt: TGTGCCAGCAGCCAAGAACGCGGGAGGGCCGGCGAGCAGTACTTC

d_gene: -
v_gene: TRBV25-1
j_gene: TRBJ2-7
abundance: -
CDR3aa: CASSGTTGPAYEQYF
CDR3nt: TGTGCCAGCAGTGGGACTACGGGACCCGCCTACGAGCAGTACTTC

d_gene: TRBD1
v_gene: TRBV12-3/TRBV12-4
j_gene: TRBJ1-4
abundance: -
CDR3aa: CASSYHRGEKLFF
CDR3nt: TGTGCCAGCAGTTACCACAGGGGCGAAAAACTGTTTTTT

d_gene: -
v_gene: TRBV6-5
j_gene: TRBJ1-6
abundance: -
CDR3aa: CASSPPGYNSPLHF
CDR3nt: TGTGCCAGCAGTCCCCCGGGGTATAATTCACCCCTCCACTTT

d_gene: -
v_gene: TRBV28
j_gene: TRBJ2-2
abundance: -
CDR3aa: CASSTFPKTGELFF
CDR3nt: TGTGCCAGCAGTACATTTCCAAAGACCGGGGAGCTGTTTTTT

d_gene: -
v_gene: TRBV27
j_gene: TRBJ2-7
abundance: once
CDR3aa: CASSSSGKGPTREQYF
CDR3nt: TGTGCCAGCAGTTCCTCCGGTAAGGGGCCGACAAGGGAGCAGTACTTC

d_gene: -
v_gene: TRBV5-6
j_gene: TRBJ2-7
abundance: -
CDR3aa: CASSHDWGLREQYF
CDR3nt: TGTGCCAGCAGCCATGATTGGGGCCTTCGCGAGCAGTACTTC

d_gene: -
v_gene: TRBV7-9
j_gene: TRBJ2-2
abundance: -
CDR3aa: CASSLGQNTGELFF
CDR3nt: TGTGCCAGCAGCCTCGGACAGAACACCGGGGAGCTGTTTTTT

d_gene: -
v_gene: TRBV21-1
j_gene: TRBJ1-5
abundance: -
CDR3aa: CASSKRERQGIGNQPQHF
CDR3nt: TGTGCCAGCAGCAAGAGGGAACGGCAGGGGATTGGCAATCAGCCCCAGCATTTT

d_gene: -
v_gene: TRBV7-8
j_gene: TRBJ2-7
abundance: -
CDR3aa: CASSFTGGEQYF
CDR3nt: TGTGCCAGCAGCTTCACCGGGGGAGAGCAGTACTTC

d_gene: TRBD1
v_gene: TRBV7-9
j_gene: TRBJ2-5
abundance: -
CDR3aa: CASSLRDRSQRGQETQYF
CDR3nt: TGTGCCAGCAGCCTCCGGGACAGAAGTCAGAGGGGCCAAGAGACCCAGTACTTC

d_gene: -
v_gene: TRBV12-3/TRBV12-4
j_gene: TRBJ2-1
abundance: -
CDR3aa: CASSSAFGSEQFF
CDR3nt: TGTGCCAGCAGTTCAGCCTTCGGGAGTGAGCAGTTCTTC

d_gene: TRBD1
v_gene: TRBV29-1
j_gene: TRBJ2-7
abundance: -
CDR3aa: CSVLGFTGGRHEQYF
CDR3nt: TGCAGCGTTCTGGGGTTTACAGGGGGGAGACACGAGCAGTACTTC

d_gene: TRBD2
v_gene: TRBV7-7
j_gene: TRBJ2-3
abundance: -
CDR3aa: CASSPLAWTSGSADTQYF
CDR3nt: TGTGCTAGCAGCCCACTCGCCTGGACTAGCGGGAGTGCAGATACGCAGTATTTT

d_gene: TRBD1
v_gene: TRBV9
j_gene: TRBJ2-5
abundance: -
CDR3aa: CASSPRQGEGETQYF
CDR3nt: TGTGCCAGCAGCCCCCGACAGGGGGAAGGGGAGACCCAGTACTTC

d_gene: -
v_gene: TRBV11-2
j_gene: TRBJ1-2
abundance: -
CDR3aa: CASSLGVGRMYGYTF
CDR3nt: TGTGCCAGCAGCTTAGGGGTAGGGAGGATGTATGGCTACACCTTC

d_gene: -
v_gene: TRBV6-5
j_gene: TRBJ1-2
abundance: -
CDR3aa: CASSYATGSNYGYTF
CDR3nt: TGTGCCAGCAGTTACGCGACAGGATCCAACTATGGCTACACCTTC

d_gene: TRBD2
v_gene: TRBV5-6
j_gene: TRBJ2-3
abundance: -
CDR3aa: CASSFTSGSADTQYF
CDR3nt: TGTGCCAGCAGCTTCACGAGCGGGAGTGCAGATACGCAGTATTTT

d_gene: -
v_gene: TRBV21-1
j_gene: TRBJ1-1
abundance: once
CDR3aa: CASTQRGDRGLLTTEAFF
CDR3nt: TGTGCCAGCACCCAACGAGGAGACAGGGGGCTTTTGACAACTGAAGCTTTCTTT

d_gene: -
v_gene: TRBV2
j_gene: TRBJ1-2
abundance: -
CDR3aa: CASSEGAFGGYTF
CDR3nt: TGTGCCAGCAGTGAAGGGGCTTTCGGTGGCTACACCTTC

d_gene: -
v_gene: TRBV5-5
j_gene: TRBJ2-7
abundance: -
CDR3aa: CASSLEQSYEQYF
CDR3nt: TGTGCCAGCAGCTTGGAACAGTCCTACGAGCAGTACTTC

d_gene: TRBD2
v_gene: TRBV28
j_gene: TRBJ2-5
abundance: -
CDR3aa: CASSLGAGGPQETQYF
CDR3nt: TGTGCCAGCAGTCTAGGGGCGGGAGGGCCACAAGAGACCCAGTACTTC